This T cell receptor (beta chain) emerged from a study of CD8+CD57+ T cells in acquired aplastic anemia. The table lists this clonotype with a count of one. The junction differs from germline at one of its ends, possibly a read error. TCR beta VDJ and CDR3 profiles were obtained from a genomic DNA template. TCRdb itself ran the reads through MiXCR, one entry per CDR3 protein. The data contain about 180,000 distinct CDR3 sequences, about 47% of them seen just once; the ten biggest clones take up under 3.5%. This TCR derives from a human donor in good health. Sequenced input: sorted CD4+, CD8+, or CD8+CD57+ T cells (not recorded which) from PBMCs.

The CDR3 DNA is TGTGCCATCAGCAGAGGGGGGGTCATACTTGAAGCTTTCTTT. Translated, it gives CAISRGGVILEAFF. J is TRBJ1-1 and V is TRBV15, with TRBD1 as a possible D gene (6 bases). This CDR3 comprises 14 residues. Germline V gives CDR1 LNHNV, CDR2 YYDKDF (reference sequence).